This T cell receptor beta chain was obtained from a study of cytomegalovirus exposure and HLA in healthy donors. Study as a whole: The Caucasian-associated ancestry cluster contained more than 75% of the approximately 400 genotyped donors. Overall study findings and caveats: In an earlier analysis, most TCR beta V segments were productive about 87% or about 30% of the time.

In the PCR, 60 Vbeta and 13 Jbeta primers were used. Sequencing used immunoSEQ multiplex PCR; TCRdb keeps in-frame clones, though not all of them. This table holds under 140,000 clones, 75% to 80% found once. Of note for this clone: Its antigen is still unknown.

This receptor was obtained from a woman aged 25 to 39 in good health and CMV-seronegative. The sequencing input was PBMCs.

The DNA for the CDR3 is TGTGCCAGCAGCTTAGGGCATGCAAATCAGCCCCAGCATTTT. Encoded protein: CASSLGHANQPQHF. The chain carries TRBV7-2 and TRBJ1-5; D is ambiguous. The germline gives CDR1 SGHTA, CDR2 FQGNSA. The CDR3 is 14 residues long. Trimming pared 1 base from V and 4 bases from J, leaving 8 bases between. Full variable domain (outside the CDR3, taken from reference TRBV7-2 and TRBJ1-5): GAGVSQSPSNKVTEKGKDVELRCDPISGHTALYWYRQSLGQGLEFLIYFQGNSAPDKSGLPSDRFSAERTGGSVSTLTIQRTQQEDSAVYLCASSLGHANQPQHFGDGTRLSIL.